These 9 T cell receptor beta chains share one sample of origin, sequenced in a study of CD8 T cells in ankylosing spondylitis. Via MiXCR, TCRdb re-called the 5' RACE reads, giving one row per CDR3 protein. The sample contains about 250,000 distinct CDR3 sequences, 30% to 40% of which appear only once. Sequencing was done on a sample of blood, either unsorted or a sorted T cell fraction (not recorded which). All receptors derive from a male donor with ankylosing spondylitis or in good health (not recorded which).

This clonotype was seen only a few times. This chain uses TRBV6-1 with TRBJ2-7; 12 bases match TRBD1. The germline V gene encodes CDR1 MNHNS and CDR2 SASEGT. Germline trimming cut 6 bases from V and 4 bases from J; bases unmatched to any gene: 7. CDR3 length equals 15 residues. CDR3 protein: CASSPGTGGVYEQYF. The CDR3 DNA reads TGTGCCAGCAGCCCCGGGACAGGGGGCGTTTACGAGCAGTACTTC.

The chain employs TRBV12-2 and TRBJ1-2; TRBD1 is the table's D call, not checked against the DNA. TRBV12-2 is designated a pseudogene. The CDR3 totals 16 residues. CDR3 loop: CASRVTANPFPEGYTF. The CDR3 DNA sequence: TGTGCAAGTCGCGTTACGGCAAACCCCTTCCCGGAAGGCTACACCTTC.

The V call is TRBV20-1, the J call TRBJ2-5, with D maybe TRBD2 (5 bases). Trimming stripped 0 bases from V and 1 base from J, with 9 bases between. The CDR3 is 14 amino acids. CDR1 is DFQATT, CDR2 SNEGSKA, per germline (reference sequence). Written as DNA, the CDR3 is TGCAGTGCTAGAGATACTAGGGCCCAAGAGACCCAGTACTTC. Residues: CSARDTRAQETQYF.

J is TRBJ2-5 and V is TRBV15, with no clear D. This CDR3 is 13 amino acids long. Trimming took off 0 bases at V and 7 bases at J, with 9 bases between the two ends. Germline V CDR1 and CDR2: LNHNV, YYDKDF (reference sequence). Here the CDR3 reads CATSRDWGRTQYF. In DNA, the CDR3 is TGTGCCACCAGCAGAGATTGGGGAAGGACCCAGTACTTC.

The sample holds a few counts of this clonotype. J is TRBJ2-1 and V is TRBV7-9; perhaps TRBD1 as D (5 bases). Trimming removed 6 bases from V and 6 bases from J, with 15 bases in between. The CDR3 totals 14 residues. The V gene's germline CDR1 is SEHNR and CDR2 FQNEAQ (reference sequence). CDR3: CASRPRGAGNEQFF. The CDR3 nucleotides are TGTGCCAGCAGACCCCGTGGGGCCGGCAATGAGCAGTTCTTC.

The V and J genes are TRBV27 and TRBJ1-5, with D possibly being TRBD1 (6 bases). From germline, CDR1 is MNHEY and CDR2 SMNVEV (reference sequence). The CDR3 totals 14 residues. Trimming pared 3 bases from V and 4 bases from J, leaving 10 bases between. CDR3 in DNA: TGTGCCAGCAGTTTCCGGGGGCCGAATCAGCCCCAGCATTTT. It is translated as CASSFRGPNQPQHF.

The table lists this clonotype with a few counts. V gene TRBV7-3 combines with J gene TRBJ2-2; 7 nucleotides align to TRBD2. Germline assignment: CDR1 SGHTA and CDR2 FQGTGA. Trimming took 6 bases from V and 7 from J; bases not matched to a gene: 5. The CDR3 is 13 amino acids. Here the CDR3 DNA reads TGTGCCAGCAGGACGGGGGGAAACGGGGAGCTGTTTTTT. Translating it yields CASRTGGNGELFF.

The chain joins TRBV12-3 or TRBV12-4 to TRBJ2-7, with 7 bases identical to TRBD1. V lost 2 bases to trimming and J lost 5 bases; unmatched junction nucleotides: 6. This CDR3 is built from 14 residues. DNA for the CDR3: TGTGCCAGCAGTTTAAACAGGGGACGTAACGAGCAGTACTTC. Translating gives CASSLNRGRNEQYF.

The V and J genes are TRBV7-3 and TRBJ2-3; D uncertain. Germline loops: CDR1 SGHTA, CDR2 FQGTGA. The V end was cut by 4 bases, the J end by 5 bases, with 10 bases between. The CDR3 covers 13 residues. The CDR3 loop reads CASSSPPVDTQYF. The CDR3 DNA sequence: TGTGCCAGCAGCTCACCCCCGGTAGATACGCAGTATTTT. Together with reference TRBV7-3 and TRBJ2-3, the CDR3 gives the full variable domain: GAGVSQTPSNKVTEKGKYVELRCDPISGHTALYWYRQSLGQGPEFLIYFQGTGAADDSGLPNDRFFAVRPEGSVSTLKIQRTERGDSAVYLCASSSPPVDTQYFGPGTRLTVL.